This TCR beta chain was sequenced in a study of cytomegalovirus exposure and HLA in healthy donors. General observations from the study: Follow-up analysis later connected one missense variant in DCLRE1C with trimming of TCR beta V- and J-genes. Beyond CMV serostatus, there was no information to go on about immune exposure. Despite most TCR sequences being rare, some public TCRs occurred in many donors. For cytomegalovirus status, the classifier reportedly gave diagnoses with high specificity and sensitivity.

Comment on this clone: Its matching antigen is unknown.

With 60 Vbeta and 13 Jbeta primers, the PCR was carried out. The method was immunoSEQ multiplex PCR; TCRdb's version includes in-frame clones alone and lacks a portion of them. The sample carries more than 90,000 clones, approximately 81% recorded once. Germline V lookup: CDR1 MNHEY, CDR2 SMNVEV (reference sequence). Trimming removed 5 bases from V and 0 bases from J; junction bases left unmatched: 19. The CDR3 totals 20 residues. The receptor was isolated from a woman between 40 and 55 years old in good health and CMV-seronegative. Sequencing was carried out using PBMCs. The chain recombines TRBV27 with TRBJ2-3; 8 bases are shared with TRBD2. The CDR3 spells CASSPLGGSGSLSSTDTQYF. The CDR3 coding sequence is TGTGCCAGCAGTCCCCTGGGAGGCAGCGGGAGTCTGTCTAGCACAGATACGCAGTATTTT.